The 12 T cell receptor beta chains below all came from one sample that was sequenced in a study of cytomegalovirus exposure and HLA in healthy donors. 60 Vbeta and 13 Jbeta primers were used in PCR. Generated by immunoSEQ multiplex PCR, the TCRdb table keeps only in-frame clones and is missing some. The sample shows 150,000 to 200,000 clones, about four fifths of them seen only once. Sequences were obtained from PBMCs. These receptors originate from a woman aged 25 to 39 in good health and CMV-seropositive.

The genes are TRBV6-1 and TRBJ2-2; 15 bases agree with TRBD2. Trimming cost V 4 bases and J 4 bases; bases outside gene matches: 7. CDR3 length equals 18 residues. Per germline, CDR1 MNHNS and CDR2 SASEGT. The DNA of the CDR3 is TGTGCCAGCAGTGTTTCCGGGACTAGCGGGAGGTTCACCGGGGAGCTGTTTTTT. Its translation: CASSVSGTSGRFTGELFF.

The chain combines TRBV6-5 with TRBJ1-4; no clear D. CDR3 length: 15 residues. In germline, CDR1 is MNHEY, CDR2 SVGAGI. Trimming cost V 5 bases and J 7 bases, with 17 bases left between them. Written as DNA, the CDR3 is TGTGCCAGCAGTGGCGCGGCAGAGACTTCTGAAAAACTGTTTTTT. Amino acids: CASSGAAETSEKLFF.

In nucleotides, the CDR3 is TGTGCCAGCAGTCGGGACAGCATAGCTTTCTTT. Translation: CASSRDSIAFF. The chain uses TRBV7-2 and TRBJ1-1; 7 bases map to TRBD1. Germline CDR1 SGHTA, CDR2 FQGNSA. The CDR3 has 11 residues. The ends lost 6 bases at V and 10 bases at J; junction bases unmatched: 5.

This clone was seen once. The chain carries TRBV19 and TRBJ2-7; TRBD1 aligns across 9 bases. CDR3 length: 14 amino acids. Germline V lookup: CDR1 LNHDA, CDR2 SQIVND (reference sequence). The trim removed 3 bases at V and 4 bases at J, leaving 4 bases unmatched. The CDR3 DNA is TGTGCCAGTAGTATGGGGACAGGGATATACGAGCAGTACTTC. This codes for CASSMGTGIYEQYF.

In DNA, the CDR3 is TGTGCCAGCAGGGCGCAGGGGGCATGGACCCAGTACTTC. Translation: CASRAQGAWTQYF. The V call is TRBV2, the J call TRBJ2-5; TRBD1 agrees at 8 bases. This CDR3 is 13 amino acids long. The V segment lost 6 bases and the J segment 7 bases; nucleotides outside the gene matches: 7. The germline gives CDR1 SNHLY, CDR2 FYNNEI.

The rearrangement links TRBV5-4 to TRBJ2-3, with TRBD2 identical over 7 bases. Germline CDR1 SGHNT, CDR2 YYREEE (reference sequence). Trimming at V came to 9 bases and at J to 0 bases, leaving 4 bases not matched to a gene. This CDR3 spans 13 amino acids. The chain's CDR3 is CATNSGSTDTQYF. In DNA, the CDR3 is TGTGCCACCAATAGCGGGAGCACAGATACGCAGTATTTT.

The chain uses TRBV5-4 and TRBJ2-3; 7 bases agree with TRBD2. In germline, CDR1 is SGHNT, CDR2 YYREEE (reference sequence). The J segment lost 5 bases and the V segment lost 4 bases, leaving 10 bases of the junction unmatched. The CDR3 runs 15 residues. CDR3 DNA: TGTGCCAGCAGCCCCGGGACCTCGGGAGGAGATACGCAGTATTTT. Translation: CASSPGTSGGDTQYF.

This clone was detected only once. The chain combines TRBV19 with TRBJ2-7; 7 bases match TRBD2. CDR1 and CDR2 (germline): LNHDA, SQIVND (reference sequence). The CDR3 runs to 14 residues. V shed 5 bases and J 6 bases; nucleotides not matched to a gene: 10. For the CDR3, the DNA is TGTGCCAGTAGTTCCCCTGAGCGGGGTGGCGAGCAGTACTTC. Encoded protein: CASSSPERGGEQYF. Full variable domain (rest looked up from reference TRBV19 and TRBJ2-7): DGGITQSPKYLFRKEGQNVTLSCEQNLNHDAMYWYRQDPGQGLRLIYYSQIVNDFQKGDIAEGYSVSREKKESFPLTVTSAQKNPTAFYLCASSSPERGGEQYFGPGTRLTVT.

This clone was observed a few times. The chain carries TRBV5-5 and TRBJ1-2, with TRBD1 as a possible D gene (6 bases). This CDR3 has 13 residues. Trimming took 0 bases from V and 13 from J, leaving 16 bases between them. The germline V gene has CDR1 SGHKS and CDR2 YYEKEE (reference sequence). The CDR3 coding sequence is TGTGCCAGCAGCTTGGGAGACAGGCCGGCGTCCACCTTC. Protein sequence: CASSLGDRPASTF.

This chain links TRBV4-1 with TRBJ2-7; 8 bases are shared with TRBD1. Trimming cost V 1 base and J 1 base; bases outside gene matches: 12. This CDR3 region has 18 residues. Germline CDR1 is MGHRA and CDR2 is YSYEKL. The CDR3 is CASSQVGSRQGLSYEQYF. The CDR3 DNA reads TGCGCCAGCAGCCAAGTTGGGTCCCGACAGGGGCTTTCCTACGAGCAGTACTTC.

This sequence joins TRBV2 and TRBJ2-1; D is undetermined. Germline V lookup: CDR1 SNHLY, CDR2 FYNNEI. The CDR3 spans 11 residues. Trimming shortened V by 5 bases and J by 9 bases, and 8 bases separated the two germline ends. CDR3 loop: CASSPEREQFF. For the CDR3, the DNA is TGTGCCAGCAGTCCTGAGCGTGAGCAGTTCTTC.

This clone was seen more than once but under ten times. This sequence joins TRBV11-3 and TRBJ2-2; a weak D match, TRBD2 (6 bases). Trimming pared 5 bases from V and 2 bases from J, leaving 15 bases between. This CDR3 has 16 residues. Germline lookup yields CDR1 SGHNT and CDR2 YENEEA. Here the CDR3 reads CASSPGPGGNTGELFF. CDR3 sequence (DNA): TGTGCCAGCAGCCCAGGGCCCGGGGGAAACACCGGGGAGCTGTTTTTT.